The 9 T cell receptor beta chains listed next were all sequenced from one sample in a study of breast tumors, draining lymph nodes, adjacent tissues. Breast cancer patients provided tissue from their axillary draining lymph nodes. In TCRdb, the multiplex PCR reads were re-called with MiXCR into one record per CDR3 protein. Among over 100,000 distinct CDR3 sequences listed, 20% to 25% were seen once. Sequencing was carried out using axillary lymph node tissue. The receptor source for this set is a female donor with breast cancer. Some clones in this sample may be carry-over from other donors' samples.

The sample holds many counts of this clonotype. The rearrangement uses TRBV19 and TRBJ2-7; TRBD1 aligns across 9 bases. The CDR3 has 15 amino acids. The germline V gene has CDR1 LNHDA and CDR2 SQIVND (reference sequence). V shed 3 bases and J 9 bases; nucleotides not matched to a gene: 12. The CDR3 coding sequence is TGTGCCAGTAGTATTGGGGGACAGGGCCGTCGCGGGCAGTACTTC. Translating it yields CASSIGGQGRRGQYF. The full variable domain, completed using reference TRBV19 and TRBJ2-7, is DGGITQSPKYLFRKEGQNVTLSCEQNLNHDAMYWYRQDPGQGLRLIYYSQIVNDFQKGDIAEGYSVSREKKESFPLTVTSAQKNPTAFYLCASSIGGQGRRGQYFGPGTRLTVT.

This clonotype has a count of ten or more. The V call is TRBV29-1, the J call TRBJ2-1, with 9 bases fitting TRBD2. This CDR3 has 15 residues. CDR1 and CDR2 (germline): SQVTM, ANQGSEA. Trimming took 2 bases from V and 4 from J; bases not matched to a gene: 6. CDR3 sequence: CSVEFSTSGYNEQFF. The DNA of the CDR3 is TGCAGCGTTGAATTTTCGACTAGCGGTTACAATGAGCAGTTCTTC.

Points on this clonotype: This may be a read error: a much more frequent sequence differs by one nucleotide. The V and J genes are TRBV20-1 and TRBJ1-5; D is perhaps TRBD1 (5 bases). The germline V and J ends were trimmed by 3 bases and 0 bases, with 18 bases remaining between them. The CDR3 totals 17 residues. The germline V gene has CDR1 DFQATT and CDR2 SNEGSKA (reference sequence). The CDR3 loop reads CSASSQGEMHSNQPQHF. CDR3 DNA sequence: TGCAGTGCTAGCAGCCAGGGAGAAATGCATAGCAATCAGCCCCAGCATTTT.

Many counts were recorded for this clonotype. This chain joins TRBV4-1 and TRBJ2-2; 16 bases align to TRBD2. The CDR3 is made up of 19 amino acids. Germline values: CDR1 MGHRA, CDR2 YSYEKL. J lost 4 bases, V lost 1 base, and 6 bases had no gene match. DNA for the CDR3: TGCGCCAGCAGCCAAGCGGGACTAGCGGGAGGGCGGGTCACCGGGGAGCTGTTTTTT. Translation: CASSQAGLAGGRVTGELFF.

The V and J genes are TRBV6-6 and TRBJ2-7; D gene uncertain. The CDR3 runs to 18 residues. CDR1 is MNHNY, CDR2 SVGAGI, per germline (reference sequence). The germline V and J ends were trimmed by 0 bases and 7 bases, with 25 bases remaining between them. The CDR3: CASSYSRDLGQSRAEQYF. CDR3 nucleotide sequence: TGTGCCAGCAGTTACTCGAGAGATCTCGGGCAGAGCCGGGCAGAGCAGTACTTC.

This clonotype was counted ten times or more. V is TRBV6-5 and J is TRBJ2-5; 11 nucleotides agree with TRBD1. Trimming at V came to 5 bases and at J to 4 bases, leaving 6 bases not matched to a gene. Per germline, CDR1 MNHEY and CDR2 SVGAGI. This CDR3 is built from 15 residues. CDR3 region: CASSTWTGGIETQYF. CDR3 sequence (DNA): TGTGCCAGCAGTACTTGGACAGGGGGCATAGAGACCCAGTACTTC.

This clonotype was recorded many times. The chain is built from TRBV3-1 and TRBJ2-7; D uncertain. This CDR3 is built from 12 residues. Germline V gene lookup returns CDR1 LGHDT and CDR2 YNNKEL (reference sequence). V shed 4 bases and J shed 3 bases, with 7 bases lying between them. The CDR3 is CASSRAGYEQYF. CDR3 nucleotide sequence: TGTGCCAGCAGCCGGGCAGGCTACGAGCAGTACTTC.

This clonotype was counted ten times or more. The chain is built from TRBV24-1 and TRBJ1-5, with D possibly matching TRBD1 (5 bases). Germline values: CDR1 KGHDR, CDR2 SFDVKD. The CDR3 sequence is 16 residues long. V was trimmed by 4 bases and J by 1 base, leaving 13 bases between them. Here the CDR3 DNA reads TGTGCCACCAGTGAAGGGACGTACGGCAGCAATCAGCCCCAGCATTTT. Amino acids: CATSEGTYGSNQPQHF.

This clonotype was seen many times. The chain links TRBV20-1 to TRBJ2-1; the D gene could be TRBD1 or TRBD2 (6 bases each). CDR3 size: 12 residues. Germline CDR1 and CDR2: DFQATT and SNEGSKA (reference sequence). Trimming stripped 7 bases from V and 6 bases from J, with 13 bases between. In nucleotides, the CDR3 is TGCAGTGTAGGGGGGAGCGGCAATGAGCAGTTCTTC. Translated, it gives CSVGGSGNEQFF.